This TCR beta chain is drawn from a study of blood T cell repertoires in COVID-19. This CDR3 region has 15 residues. Germline lookup yields CDR1 SGHRS and CDR2 YFSETQ. With 0 bases clipped from V and 5 bases from J, the junction kept 4 bases outside the gene matches. Assay used: immunoSEQ multiplex PCR; TCRdb lists only in-frame clones, some missing. The repertoire includes around 220,000 clones, more than 60% of them detected once, and approximately 4% sits in the top ten. V usage is TRBV5-1 and J usage is TRBJ2-1; 8 bases match TRBD2. Sequenced input: peripheral blood. The TCR originated in a woman aged 40 to 50 with active or convalescent COVID-19. For the CDR3, the DNA is TGCGCCAGCAGCTTGGACGGGGGGGTTAACAATGAGCAGTTCTTC. Translating gives CASSLDGGVNNEQFF.